The sequence of this TCR beta chain was determined in a study of graft-versus-host responses after intestinal transplantation. Study details: Recipients received multivisceral, liver-intestinal, or isolated intestinal transplants. Study observations and caveats: Clonal ratios of graft-versus-host to host-versus-graft in allografts were high for patients exhibiting graft-donor T cell macrochimerism. Recipient bone marrow held GvH clones, some seen earlier in ileum or blood.

To note about this clone: What it binds is unknown.

CDR3 length: 17 residues. CDR1 SGHTA and CDR2 FQGTGA come from the germline V gene. Trimming stripped 4 bases from V and 5 bases from J, with 20 bases between. Profiling relied on immunoSEQ multiplex PCR, and the TCRdb table lists in-frame clones only, not all of them. Of roughly 90,000 clones in the sample, 88% are singletons; the top ten hold about 0.27%. J is TRBJ2-2 and V is TRBV7-3; D might be TRBD2 (6 bases). Material: unstimulated CD4+ T cells sorted from spleen or lymph node cells, obtained before transplant. The receptor was isolated from a human donor who was the organ donor for an intestinal transplant. CDR3 nucleotides: TGTGCCAGCAGCTCCGGACGGGAGAGCGTTGGGACCGGGGAGCTGTTTTTT. Its protein is CASSSGRESVGTGELFF.